This T cell receptor (beta chain) appears in the sequencing data of a study of neurological immune-mediated disorders (dated by TCRdb to the late 2010s). General notes on the study: Using UMI-based sequencing, the study compared peripheral blood TCR-beta repertoires from patients with HTLV-I-associated myelopathy (HAM/TSP), patients with multiple sclerosis, and healthy controls. The cohort was made up of 65 to 75 subjects, consisting of roughly 14 HAM/TSP patients, about 34 multiple sclerosis patients and around 20 healthy controls. The 90 to 110 TCR-beta libraries covered PBMC samples along with longitudinal samples, technical triplicates, and paired sorted CD4+ and CD8+ T-cell subsets.

The table lists this clonotype with many counts. Its binding antigen is unknown. No base quality information exists; no much larger clone differs at one position. The healthy controls were volunteers from a blood bank in Maryland, USA. For unsorted PBMC libraries, 2 million PBMCs were used after storage in RNAlater at -80 degrees C until RNA extraction. Peripheral blood was subjected to Ficoll-Hypaque density gradient centrifugation to isolate PBMCs, which were then cryopreserved in liquid nitrogen. Points the paper makes about the study in general: TCR clonal expansion was greatest in HAM/TSP patients and smallest in MS patients, who ranked below even healthy controls. Across subjects, expanded clones never shared an identical CDR3 amino acid sequence, which suggests that the TCR-beta repertoires in every group were private.

CDR3 length: 16 amino acids, cysteine to phenylalanine. Left in the record is the CDR3 DNA by itself, 48 bases read in frame from the first base. Trimming leaves V shorter by 0 bases and J shorter by 6 bases, with the junction holding 10 bases beyond the gene matches. CDR1 and CDR2, per the germline V gene, are LGHNA and YSLEER. cDNA synthesis used template-switch 5'RACE with a primer carrying a 10-nucleotide random unique molecular identifier tagging each TCR transcript. Over 160 million TCR-beta sequences, covering 15-18 subjects, were produced in each sequencing run. The RNeasy kit was used for extraction of total RNA. The KAPA Real-time Library Amplification kit was used to amplify TCR-beta VDJ regions with primers for the TCR constant region and the 5'RACE anchor. A first PCR added sample indexes and Illumina adaptors, and a second PCR then raised library yield. After purification with Ampure beads, the TCR product of roughly 650 bp was size-selected on a 2% E-gel SizeSelection system. Before pooling, library quality was assessed on a Bioanalyzer, concentration was determined with Qubit, and library quantification was performed with the Kapa Library Quantification kit. An Illumina HiSeq 2500 was used to sequence the libraries paired-end at 2 x 150 bp. To increase sequence diversity, about 25-30% phiX was spiked into each library pool. For the original study's pipeline: The quality-filtered reads were processed with the UMI-based MiGEC pipeline, whose error correction step removed more than 85% of the raw TCR sequences. IMGT germline references were used for alignment of VDJ genes, and clonotypes were defined by a unique CDR3 amino acid sequence together with V-J genes. Clonal expansion, Shannon diversity and CDR3 relatedness were evaluated with VDJtools (CalcPairwiseDistances, ClusterSamples), while phylogenetic trees were built in CLCbio workbench. Using coefficient-of-variation modelling across technical triplicates, the study counted a clone as expanded if it had at least 8 unique UMIs. TCRdb reanalyzed the raw reads on its own, using fastp at Q25 for trimming and MiXCR for clone calling, and kept in-frame beta chains. Merged by CDR3 protein, the rows form single entries marked with the most common genes and DNA. Clone size and V and J calls follow TCRdb, not the original study. The sample yields about 30,000 distinct CDR3 sequences; roughly 15% were counted once. The top ten hold 25% to 35% of the sample.

The V and J segments used are TRBV4-3 and TRBJ2-7; TRBD1 matches 8 bases in the middle. The sample comprised PBMCs. The receptor's source is a man between 65 and 80 years old in good health. The sequenced DNA is TGCGCCAGCAGCCAAGATCTCGGCAGGGGGCATCCCGAGCAGTACTTC. It encodes CASSQDLGRGHPEQYF.